These T cell receptor beta chains were read from a single sample in a study of neurological immune-mediated disorders. In TCRdb, the 5' RACE reads were re-called with MiXCR into one record per CDR3 protein. The table has approximately 66,000 distinct CDR3 sequences, under 5% seen once; the top ten hold 6.5% to 7.5%. The sequenced material came from PBMCs. These receptors were obtained from a man younger than 40 with multiple sclerosis. Both conserved end residues are part of each CDR3. Fields, in order: D gene, V gene, clone size, J gene, CDR3 DNA, CDR3 protein. The D gene is left open where the match is weak. Clone sizes are given selectively: once, few, many, or a class where the clone is expanded.

-	TRBV7-2	-	TRBJ1-4	TGTGCCAGCAGCGTCACGTGGGGTGAAAAACTGTTTTTT	CASSVTWGEKLFF
-	TRBV5-5	-	TRBJ1-2	TGTGCCAGCAGCCCCGGAAAGCTTCCTTGGGGCTACACCTTC	CASSPGKLPWGYTF
TRBD1	TRBV7-9	many	TRBJ2-7	TGTGCCAGCAACTCCGGGACAGGGGCAGGGGAGCAGTACTTC	CASNSGTGAGEQYF
TRBD1	TRBV11-3	-	TRBJ2-7	TGTGCCAGCAGCCGCGGACAGGGAGATGCCGAGCAGTACTTC	CASSRGQGDAEQYF
-	TRBV29-1	few	TRBJ2-2	TGCAGCGGGCACTTAACAGGGACAGGGGAGCTGTTTTTT	CSGHLTGTGELFF
-	TRBV12-3/TRBV12-4	many	TRBJ2-1	TGTGCCAGCAGCAGGAGTCCGGGCAGGGATGAGCAGTTCTTC	CASSRSPGRDEQFF
TRBD1	TRBV20-1	many	TRBJ1-6	TGCAGTGCAACACAGGGGTTTAATTCACCCCTCCACTTT	CSATQGFNSPLHF
-	TRBV4-1	few	TRBJ1-1	TGCGCCAGCAGCCAAGATGAGCAGGGGAACACTGAAGCTTTCTTT	CASSQDEQGNTEAFF
-	TRBV5-1	few	TRBJ1-1	TGCGCCAGCAGCTTGGTCTCTGTCAGGACGGGGAAAGCTGTCTTT	CASSLVSVRTGKAVF
TRBD1	TRBV5-5	few	TRBJ1-1	TGTGCCGACTGCGTGAGGACAGGAGTATCGGACACTGAAGCTTTCTTT	CADCVRTGVSDTEAFF
-	TRBV24-1	many	TRBJ2-2	TGTGCCTCAGGACAGATCGGCGGGGAGCTGTTTTTT	CASGQIGGELFF
-	TRBV12-3/TRBV12-4	-	TRBJ2-1	TGTGCCAGCAGTCCCCGCAGGGACTACAATGAGCAGTTCTTC	CASSPRRDYNEQFF
-	TRBV2	-	TRBJ1-1	TGTGCCAGCAGATCATTGGGTGGTGAAGGCACTGAAGCTTTCTTT	CASRSLGGEGTEAFF
TRBD2	TRBV20-1	few	TRBJ2-1	TGCAGTGCTCTTTCGCGGGGGGTTTACAATGAGCAGTTCTTC	CSALSRGVYNEQFF
-	TRBV6-1	many	TRBJ2-7	TGTGCCAGCAGTGACGGGGGAGTGGGCGAGCAGTACTTC	CASSDGGVGEQYF
-	TRBV20-1	many	TRBJ1-4	TGCAGTGCTAGAGACCCGCTTCCGGACTTTAATGAAAAACTGTTTTTT	CSARDPLPDFNEKLFF
-	TRBV12-3/TRBV12-4	few	TRBJ2-7	TGTGCCAGCAGTTTAGGAGACGGTAACTCCTACGAGCAGTACTTC	CASSLGDGNSYEQYF
-	TRBV24-1	few	TRBJ1-5	TGTGCCACCTCACAGGGTTTGGGCCAGCCCCAGAATTTT	CATSQGLGQPQNF
TRBD2	TRBV29-1	many	TRBJ2-3	TGCAGCGTTGAAGGCACGGCTAGCGGATGGGCAGATACGCAGTATTTT	CSVEGTASGWADTQYF
TRBD1	TRBV4-1	-	TRBJ1-6	TGCGCCAGCAGCCAAGACAACAGGGGGTCGCAAGGATCCCTCAACTTT	CASSQDNRGSQGSLNF
-	TRBV14	many	TRBJ1-2	TGTGCCAGCAGCCAGGGCTACAGGGATCATGGCTACACCTTC	CASSQGYRDHGYTF
-	TRBV29-1	many	TRBJ1-5	TGCAGCGTTGCAATGGGGGCGAGGCAGCCCCAGCATTTT	CSVAMGARQPQHF
-	TRBV4-1	many	TRBJ1-6	TGCGCCAGCAGCGAGAGGCAGAAGCTTAATTCACCCCTCCACTTT	CASSERQKLNSPLHF
-	TRBV10-2	many	TRBJ1-5	TGCGCCAGCAGATTTTCAACAGGGAACAATCAGCCCCAGCATTTT	CASRFSTGNNQPQHF
-	TRBV5-1	many	TRBJ1-1	TGCGCCAGCAGCCCGAGTGAGCAAGAAGCTTTCTTT	CASSPSEQEAFF
-	TRBV20-1	many	TRBJ2-5	TGCAGTGCTAGTGGAGCGTCAGGGGAGACCCAGTACTTC	CSASGASGETQYF
-	TRBV7-9	-	TRBJ2-1	TGTGCCAGCAGCTTACTTCAAAATGAGCAGTTCTTC	CASSLLQNEQFF
-	TRBV20-1	many	TRBJ1-5	TGCAGTGCTACTCAGGGATCAGGAAATCAGCCCCAGCATTTT	CSATQGSGNQPQHF
-	TRBV24-1	-	TRBJ1-2	TGTGCCACCAGTGATTTCCCGGGGGACTATGGCTACACCTTC	CATSDFPGDYGYTF
-	TRBV5-1	many	TRBJ1-2	TGCGCCAGCAGCTTCGTGCCCACCCACGGGACGCCAGAAGACTATGGCTACACCTTC	CASSFVPTHGTPEDYGYTF
-	TRBV9	many	TRBJ1-2	TGTGCCAGCAGCCCAGGCCCCCAGGAGGGTGGCTACACCTTC	CASSPGPQEGGYTF
-	TRBV20-1	many	TRBJ2-2	TGCAGTGCCAGACGGCGGGGAAGCTACACCGGGGAGCTGTTTTTT	CSARRRGSYTGELFF
-	TRBV4-1	many	TRBJ1-1	TGCGCCAGCAGCCAAGTGGACACCGGGGCTGAAGCTTTCTTT	CASSQVDTGAEAFF
-	TRBV5-1	many	TRBJ2-1	TGCGCCAGCAGCTTTGGAACAGGGATGCAGTTCTTC	CASSFGTGMQFF
-	TRBV7-8	many	TRBJ2-7	TGTGCCAGCAGCCCACACTCCTACGAGCAGTACTTC	CASSPHSYEQYF
-	TRBV20-1	many	TRBJ1-2	TGCAGTGCTTCTAGACAGCCCAGGGAGGGCTACACCTTC	CSASRQPREGYTF